This T cell receptor beta chain was captured by sequencing in a study of immune cell composition in non-small cell lung cancer. This clone has just one count. Produced via immunoSEQ multiplex PCR; TCRdb's table is partial and in-frame only. Of about 10,000 clones listed, 68% are singletons. CDR1 is SGHNT and CDR2 is YENEEA in the germline V gene. The ends were cut back, 0 bases at V and 7 bases at J, with 10 bases in the middle. This CDR3 is 15 amino acids long. Specimen: lung tumor tissue. This TCR came from a human donor with non-small cell lung cancer. This chain connects TRBV11-3 to TRBJ1-6; no clear D. The CDR3 protein is CASSLDWGLNSPLHF. The CDR3 DNA is TGTGCCAGCAGCTTAGATTGGGGTCTGAATTCACCCCTCCACTTT. Drawing the rest from reference TRBV11-3 and TRBJ1-6, the complete variable domain is EAGVVQSPRYKIIEKKQPVAFWCNPISGHNTLYWYLQNLGQGPELLIRYENEEAVDDSQLPKDRFSAERLKGVDSTLKIQPAELGDSAVYLCASSLDWGLNSPLHFGNGTRLTVT.